The 22 T cell receptor beta chains reported below all come from one sample, sequenced in a study of blood T cell repertoires in COVID-19. Assay used: immunoSEQ multiplex PCR; TCRdb lists only in-frame clones, some missing. The sample holds about 160,000 clones, approximately 80% seen once. Sequencing was done on a sample of peripheral blood. These receptors came from a woman aged 60-70 years with acute or convalescent COVID-19.

The rearrangement joins TRBV10-3 to TRBJ1-2; 7 bases match TRBD1. The V gene end was trimmed by 6 bases and the J gene end by 1 base; junction bases not matched to a gene: 5. CDR1 ENHRY and CDR2 SYGVKD come from the germline V gene. CDR3 length: 14 residues. DNA of the CDR3: TGTGCCATCAGGGGACAGCTCGTTAACTATGGCTACACCTTC. It yields the protein CAIRGQLVNYGYTF.

The chain combines TRBV19 with TRBJ2-7; TRBD1 matches at 8 bases. The germline V gene has CDR1 LNHDA and CDR2 SQIVND (reference sequence). There are 16 residues in the CDR3. V was pared by 3 bases and J by 0 bases, with 7 bases of the junction left unmatched. The CDR3 loop is CASSIQGQGASYEQYF. CDR3 nucleotide sequence: TGTGCCAGTAGTATTCAAGGGCAGGGGGCCTCCTACGAGCAGTACTTC.

The V and J genes are TRBV20-1 and TRBJ1-1; D not resolved. The CDR3 contains 13 residues. Germline values: CDR1 DFQATT, CDR2 SNEGSKA (reference sequence). Deletions cut 3 bases from V and 0 bases from J, with 8 bases between. CDR3 in amino acids: CSASIRLNTEAFF. The CDR3 DNA reads as TGCAGTGCTAGTATCCGTCTGAACACTGAAGCTTTCTTT.

The genes are TRBV28 and TRBJ1-2; D ambiguous. The CDR3 covers 16 residues. Germline V gene lookup returns CDR1 MDHEN and CDR2 SYDVKM. Trimming cost V 4 bases and J 4 bases, with 19 bases left between them. The CDR3 nucleotides are TGTGCCAGCAGTTCTCCTCGAGGGAGAGAAATCTATGGCTACACCTTC. Protein: CASSSPRGREIYGYTF.

The chain links TRBV6-2 or TRBV6-3 to TRBJ2-3; 11 nucleotides match TRBD2. Trimming removed 5 bases from V and 2 bases from J; junction bases left unmatched: 6. The CDR3 has 16 residues. CDR1 and CDR2 from the germline V gene are MNHEY and SVGEGT. CDR3 region: CASSPRLAGYTDTQYF. In DNA, the CDR3 is TGTGCCAGCAGTCCCCGACTAGCGGGGTACACAGATACGCAGTATTTT.

This clone has only one observation. The CDR3 DNA sequence: TGTGCCAGCAGCCCACAGGGGAGGAACACTGAAGCTTTCTTT. Residues: CASSPQGRNTEAFF. The J gene is TRBJ1-1, the V gene TRBV5-4, with TRBD1 matching 7 bases. The CDR3 runs 14 residues. Germline-derived CDR1 and CDR2 are SGHNT and YYREEE (reference sequence). V gave up 4 bases and J gave up 1 base; unmatched junction bases: 4.

This chain links TRBV6-5 with TRBJ2-2; D gene uncertain. Germline V CDR1 and CDR2: MNHEY, SVGAGI. Trimming pared 10 bases from V and 7 bases from J, leaving 10 bases between. The CDR3 has 11 amino acids. The CDR3 region is CATLLGGELFF. The CDR3 region has the DNA TGTGCCACCCTACTTGGCGGGGAGCTGTTTTTT.

This clone occurred a few times. One end of the junction is discordant with germline, which a read error may explain. The sample carries other DNA sequences with the same CDR3. The genes are TRBV7-2 and TRBJ2-2; TRBD2 is a possible D gene (5 bases). This CDR3 comprises 13 residues. Germline V gene data show CDR1 as SGHTA and CDR2 as FQGNSA. The CDR3 spells CASSLALTGELFF. DNA of the CDR3: TGTGCCAGCAGCCTAGCCCTCACCGGGGAGCTGTTTTTT.

The chain joins TRBV28 to TRBJ2-7, with 8 positions matching TRBD1. Trimming at V came to 5 bases and at J to 7 bases, leaving 10 bases not matched to a gene. The germline V gene has CDR1 MDHEN and CDR2 SYDVKM. The CDR3 loop spans 14 amino acids. CDR3 loop: CASSPIVWDREQYF. The CDR3 region has the DNA TGTGCCAGCAGTCCCATAGTCTGGGACAGGGAGCAGTACTTC.

The V and J genes are TRBV7-2 and TRBJ2-5, with a weak D call TRBD1 (5 bases). CDR1 is SGHTA and CDR2 is FQGNSA in the germline V gene. Trimming cost V 5 bases and J 5 bases, with 12 bases left between them. This CDR3 has 13 amino acids. The CDR3 DNA is TGTGCCAGCAGCGGGGCGGTTTCCGAGACCCAGTACTTC. Amino acid sequence: CASSGAVSETQYF.

V gene TRBV23-1 combines with J gene TRBJ2-7; TRBD1 aligns across 9 bases. TRBV23-1 is an ORF, and what it does is uncertain. This CDR3 region has 17 residues. J was trimmed by 5 bases and V by 4 bases; bases with no gene match: 15. CDR3 amino acids: CASSRRDRDYLLHEQYF. In nucleotides, the CDR3 is TGCGCCAGCAGTCGCCGGGACAGGGATTATTTACTACACGAGCAGTACTTC.

In nucleotides, the CDR3 is TGTGCCAGCAGACCGGTAATGAACACTGAAGCTTTCTTT. Translating it yields CASRPVMNTEAFF. The rearrangement joins TRBV28 to TRBJ1-1; D unclear. The CDR3 totals 13 residues. Deletions cut 6 bases from V and 0 bases from J, with 8 bases between. Germline V gene sequence: CDR1 MDHEN, CDR2 SYDVKM. Full variable domain (remainder filled in from reference TRBV28 and TRBJ1-1): DVKVTQSSRYLVKRTGEKVFLECVQDMDHENMFWYRQDPGLGLRLIYFSYDVKMKEKGDIPEGYSVSREKKERFSLILESASTNQTSMYLCASRPVMNTEAFFGQGTRLTVV.

The chain uses TRBV19 and TRBJ2-7; 12 nucleotides match TRBD1. J was trimmed by 6 bases and V by 5 bases; bases with no gene match: 8. Germline V CDR1 and CDR2: LNHDA, SQIVND (reference sequence). The CDR3 extends over 15 amino acids. The CDR3: CASSLNRDRGREQYF. The CDR3 bases are TGTGCCAGTAGTCTAAACCGGGACAGGGGGCGCGAGCAGTACTTC.

Written as DNA, the CDR3 is TGTGCCAGCAGCTTAGCAGGAGGAGAGACCCAGTACTTC. This codes for CASSLAGGETQYF. V and J are TRBV7-9 and TRBJ2-5; tentative D call: TRBD2 (5 bases). Trimming shortened V by 0 bases and J by 4 bases, and 6 bases separated the two germline ends. Per germline, CDR1 SEHNR and CDR2 FQNEAQ (reference sequence). This CDR3 is built from 13 residues.

The chain has TRBV4-1 and TRBJ1-2, with TRBD1 identical over 9 bases. This CDR3 has 14 amino acids. V lost 4 bases, J lost 6 bases, and 6 bases stayed unmatched. Per the germline V gene, CDR1 is MGHRA and CDR2 is YSYEKL. The CDR3 region is CASSRDRALDGYTF. The CDR3 nucleotides are TGCGCCAGCAGCCGGGACAGGGCTCTGGATGGCTACACCTTC.

V gene TRBV28 combines with J gene TRBJ1-3; D may be TRBD1 (6 bases). Germline V gene data show CDR1 as MDHEN and CDR2 as SYDVKM. This CDR3 has 18 amino acids. V dropped 6 bases and J dropped 2 bases, with 23 bases sitting between them. Written as DNA, the CDR3 is TGTGCCAGCAGAGGGGGGGGGTCCGGGATCAGGGCTGGAAACACCATATATTTT. This sequence encodes CASRGGGSGIRAGNTIYF.

The chain couples TRBV7-8 to TRBJ1-5, with TRBD1 matching over 11 bases. CDR3 length: 16 residues. V dropped 1 base and J dropped 5; count of bases not matched to a gene: 4. CDR1 and CDR2 (germline): SGHVS, FQNEAQ. The CDR3 bases are TGTGCCAGCAGCTTAGGTGGGACAGGGGGGGATCAGCCCCAGCATTTT. Its translation is CASSLGGTGGDQPQHF.

The gene calls are TRBV4-2 and TRBJ2-7; 11 bases align to TRBD2. The J segment lost 7 bases and the V segment lost 5 bases, leaving 13 bases of the junction unmatched. Per the germline V gene, CDR1 is LGHNA and CDR2 is YNFKEQ. There are 16 residues in the CDR3. The CDR3, as DNA: TGTGCCAGCAGCGGTATCGAGGTAGCGGGGGGGCAGGAGCAGTACTTC. Protein product: CASSGIEVAGGQEQYF.

The chain links TRBV15 to TRBJ1-5; 7 positions agree with TRBD1. V lost 6 bases, J lost 1 base, and 6 bases stayed unmatched. The CDR3 spans 15 residues. Per the germline V gene, CDR1 is LNHNV and CDR2 is YYDKDF (reference sequence). CDR3: CATSLGGLSNQPQHF. The DNA for the CDR3 is TGTGCCACCAGTTTAGGGGGCCTCAGCAATCAGCCCCAGCATTTT.

J is TRBJ2-7 and V is TRBV6-5, with 8 bases lining up with TRBD1. Germline V lookup: CDR1 MNHEY, CDR2 SVGAGI. Germline trimming cut 8 bases from V and 4 bases from J; bases unmatched to any gene: 10. The CDR3 runs to 14 residues. The CDR3 sequence: CASLIGTGVYEQYF. The CDR3 DNA sequence: TGTGCCAGCCTGATTGGGACAGGTGTGTACGAGCAGTACTTC.

The chain has TRBV20-1 and TRBJ2-7; 8 bases align to TRBD1. Germline assignment: CDR1 DFQATT and CDR2 SNEGSKA (reference sequence). The CDR3 spans 11 residues. In nucleotides, the CDR3 is TGCAGCGGACAGGGCTCCTACGAGCAGTACTTC. Translated: CSGQGSYEQYF.

The rearrangement joins TRBV7-6 to TRBJ2-1; D may be TRBD2 (7 bases). The CDR3 loop spans 18 amino acids. Trimming removed 5 bases from V and 0 bases from J, with 20 bases in between. Germline V gives CDR1 SGHVS, CDR2 FNYEAQ. CDR3 nucleotide sequence: TGTGCCAGCAGCCCAAGCGGGGACACCGGGCGCTCCTACAATGAGCAGTTCTTC. Translated, it gives CASSPSGDTGRSYNEQFF.